This T cell receptor (beta chain) was captured by sequencing in a study of blood T cell repertoires in COVID-19. For the study at large: There were acute and convalescent COVID-19 samples, and they came from the United States, Italy and Spain. T cells, B-cell-depleted T cells, or PBMCs provided the cDNA or gDNA that served as material.

Original processing notes: From reference gene primer amplification, estimates of nucleated cell counts were derived. Here immunoSEQ multiplex PCR was the method, and the copy in TCRdb shows in-frame clones only, minus some. Clone size and V and J calls were adopted from that table, with D and trimming inferred from the DNA. The sample includes around 140,000 clones, roughly 90% seen only once; the top ten take about 2%. This CDR3 comprises 11 residues. The V and J ends lost 7 bases and 5 bases respectively, with 8 bases between them. Germline V gene lookup returns CDR1 MDHEN and CDR2 SYDVKM. The sample was peripheral blood. The chain joins TRBV28 to TRBJ1-1; unclear D gene. The sequence was collected from a man between 65 and 85 years old with active COVID-19. CDR3 sequence (DNA): TGTGCCAGCACTCACTCTACTGAAGCTTTCTTT. Translating it yields CASTHSTEAFF.